These 14 T cell receptor beta chains came from one sample sequenced in a study of blood T cell repertoires in COVID-19. Profiling relied on immunoSEQ multiplex PCR, and the TCRdb table lists in-frame clones only, not all of them. The table lists 130,000 to 150,000 clones, around 80% of them singletons. The sequenced sample was peripheral blood. These receptors all come from a man in his sixties with active or convalescent COVID-19.

The chain combines TRBV5-5 with TRBJ2-7, with 7 bases identical to TRBD1. CDR3 size: 16 residues. Germline trimming cut 1 base from V and 6 bases from J; bases unmatched to any gene: 13. Germline lookup yields CDR1 SGHKS and CDR2 YYEKEE (reference sequence). In DNA form, the CDR3 reads TGTGCCAGCAGCTTGAGTTTAGGGACAGCGGCGGGCGAGCAGTACTTC. Its protein is CASSLSLGTAAGEQYF.

This clone appeared a few times. The V and J genes are TRBV7-8 and TRBJ2-5; no firm D call. The germline V gene has CDR1 SGHVS and CDR2 FQNEAQ. Deletions cut 7 bases from V and 5 bases from J, with 11 bases between. CDR3 size: 12 residues. CDR3 in DNA: TGTGCCAGCACCCCTTTTAGCGAGACCCAGTACTTC. It codes for CASTPFSETQYF.

This chain connects TRBV9 to TRBJ1-6; the D gene is possibly TRBD1 (6 bases). The CDR3 extends over 15 amino acids. V lost 0 bases and J lost 7, with 11 bases in between. From germline, CDR1 is SGDLS and CDR2 YYNGEE. The CDR3 region has the DNA TGTGCCAGCAGCGTAGCTACGGGACAAAATTCACCCCTCCACTTT. Residues: CASSVATGQNSPLHF.

In the case of this clone: At one boundary the junction diverges from the germline segment, which might be a read error. The rearrangement uses TRBV20-1 and TRBJ2-7, with unresolved D. Germline assignment: CDR1 DFQATT and CDR2 SNEGSKA (reference sequence). The CDR3 has 12 amino acids. The CDR3 bases are TGCAGTGCTAGTTCTGGGCAGTCCCTCCCCTTATTC. Its translation: CSASSGQSLPLF.

V gene TRBV2 combines with J gene TRBJ1-4, with D unresolved. The CDR3 covers 15 residues. Germline CDR1 SNHLY, CDR2 FYNNEI. V lost 0 bases and J lost 8, with 13 bases in between. CDR3 region: CASSEAGMVGEKLFF. The DNA of the CDR3 is TGTGCCAGCAGTGAAGCCGGGATGGTGGGGGAAAAACTGTTTTTT.

The V gene is TRBV28, the J gene TRBJ2-3; 12 bases line up with TRBD2. Germline V gene lookup returns CDR1 MDHEN and CDR2 SYDVKM. This CDR3 is 18 amino acids long. The trim removed 2 bases at V and 4 bases at J, leaving 10 bases unmatched. CDR3 amino acids: CASSLGLAGGPGADTQYF. DNA of the CDR3: TGTGCCAGCAGTTTAGGCCTAGCGGGAGGGCCGGGCGCAGATACGCAGTATTTT.

This chain connects TRBV7-3 to TRBJ2-3; D remains ambiguous. Germline CDR1 SGHTA, CDR2 FQGTGA. V was clipped by 5 bases and J by 0 bases, with 9 bases between them. This CDR3 has 14 residues. The chain's CDR3 is CASSPSGSTDTQYF. CDR3 DNA sequence: TGTGCCAGCAGCCCCTCCGGGAGCACAGATACGCAGTATTTT.

V gene TRBV7-9 combines with J gene TRBJ2-7, with D perhaps matching TRBD2 (6 bases). V was cut by 3 bases and J by 1 base, with 16 bases left in between. This CDR3 spans 16 amino acids. The germline gives CDR1 SEHNR, CDR2 FQNEAQ (reference sequence). CDR3 nucleotides: TGTGCCAGCAGCTTGCTGGAGGGGCGGGGTTCCTACGAGCAGTACTTC. Translation: CASSLLEGRGSYEQYF.

V gene TRBV29-1 combines with J gene TRBJ2-1; D unresolved. CDR1 is SQVTM, CDR2 ANQGSEA, per germline. Trimming cost V 4 bases and J 6 bases, with 13 bases left between them. The CDR3 spans 13 residues. CDR3 loop: CSVAVRLPNEQFF. For the CDR3, the DNA is TGCAGCGTTGCGGTTAGACTCCCCAATGAGCAGTTCTTC.

The rearrangement links TRBV19 to TRBJ1-6; a weak D match, TRBD1 (5 bases). V lost 4 bases to trimming and J lost 5 bases, with 12 bases between them. Germline CDR1 LNHDA, CDR2 SQIVND (reference sequence). The CDR3 has 15 residues. This chain's CDR3 is CASSNEAGNNSPLHF. As DNA, the CDR3 is TGTGCCAGTAGTAACGAGGCAGGGAATAATTCACCCCTCCACTTT.

The rearrangement uses TRBV9 and TRBJ2-5; tentative D call: TRBD2 (5 bases). Trimming left V 0 bases short and J 5 bases short, with 11 bases between. CDR1 and CDR2 from the germline V gene are SGDLS and YYNGEE. This CDR3 is built from 14 residues. CDR3 region: CASSVGSVMETQYF. The CDR3 DNA is TGTGCCAGCAGCGTAGGTAGCGTAATGGAGACCCAGTACTTC. Full variable domain (rest looked up from reference TRBV9 and TRBJ2-5): DSGVTQTPKHLITATGQRVTLRCSPRSGDLSVYWYQQSLDQGLQFLIQYYNGEERAKGNILERFSAQQFPDLHSELNLSSLELGDSALYFCASSVGSVMETQYFGPGTRLLVL.

This sequence joins TRBV5-1 and TRBJ2-1, with TRBD2 matching 7 bases. V trimming: 0 bases; J trimming: 4 bases; junction bases outside the gene matches: 1. Germline-derived CDR1 and CDR2 are SGHRS and YFSETQ. The CDR3 is 14 amino acids. The CDR3 nucleotides are TGCGCCAGCAGCTTGGCTAGCGGTTACAATGAGCAGTTCTTC. This gives the protein CASSLASGYNEQFF.

The chain is built from TRBV10-3 and TRBJ2-1, with D possibly matching TRBD2 (6 bases). This CDR3 comprises 17 residues. The V and J ends lost 6 bases and 1 base respectively, with 19 bases between them. Germline V lookup: CDR1 ENHRY, CDR2 SYGVKD. CDR3 in amino acids: CAISVSNSGRSYNEQFF. CDR3 nucleotides: TGTGCCATCAGCGTTTCTAACAGCGGGCGATCCTACAATGAGCAGTTCTTC.

The V call is TRBV6-2 or TRBV6-3, the J call TRBJ2-3; 12 nucleotides agree with TRBD2. This CDR3 is 15 amino acids long. Germline CDR1 reads MNHEY; CDR2 reads SVGEGT. The V gene end was trimmed by 5 bases and the J gene end by 5 bases; junction bases not matched to a gene: 5. For the CDR3, the DNA is TGTGCCAGCAGTGGCTCGGGACTAGCGGGAGATACGCAGTATTTT. As protein: CASSGSGLAGDTQYF.